The T cell receptor beta chain described here comes from a study of CD8+ T cells in alopecia areata. Whole-study context: Oral tofacitinib (5 to 10 mg twice daily) was administered to treated patients.

The CDR3 has 15 amino acids. Germline V gene lookup returns CDR1 LNHNV and CDR2 YYDKDF (reference sequence). Trimming cost V 0 bases and J 3 bases, with 11 bases left between them. This clone was found a few times. This sample's treatment: oral pan-JAK inhibitor, 5-10 mg twice daily. Extraction of RNA preceded its reverse transcription into cDNA, which served as the sequencing template. Profiled with immunoSEQ multiplex PCR; TCRdb holds only in-frame clones, not every one. The sample has fewer than 150,000 clones; roughly 56% are singletons. The chain has TRBV15 and TRBJ2-5; maybe TRBD1 (5 bases). Sample: CD4+ T cells sorted from blood, taken at week 24, from a patient treated with tofacitinib. This TCR came from a human donor with alopecia areata. The CDR3 protein is CATSRDQGREETQYF. CDR3 DNA: TGTGCCACCAGCAGAGATCAGGGCAGAGAAGAGACCCAGTACTTC.